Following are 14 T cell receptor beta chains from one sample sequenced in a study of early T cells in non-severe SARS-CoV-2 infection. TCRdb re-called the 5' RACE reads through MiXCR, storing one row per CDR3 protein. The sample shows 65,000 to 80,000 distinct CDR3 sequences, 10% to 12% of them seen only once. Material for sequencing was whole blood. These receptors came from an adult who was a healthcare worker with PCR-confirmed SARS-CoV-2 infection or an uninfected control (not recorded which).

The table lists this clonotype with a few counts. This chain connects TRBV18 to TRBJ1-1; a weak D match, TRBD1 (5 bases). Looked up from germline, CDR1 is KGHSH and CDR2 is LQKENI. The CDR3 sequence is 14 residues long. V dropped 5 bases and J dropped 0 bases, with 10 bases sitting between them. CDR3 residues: CASSERTLNTEAFF. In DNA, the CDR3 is TGTGCCAGCTCAGAACGGACACTGAACACTGAAGCTTTCTTT.

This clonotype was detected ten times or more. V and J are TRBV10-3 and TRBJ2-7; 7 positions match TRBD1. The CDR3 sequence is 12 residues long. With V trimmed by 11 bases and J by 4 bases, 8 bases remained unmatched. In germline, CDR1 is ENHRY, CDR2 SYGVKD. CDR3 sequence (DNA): TGTGCCGCTGGCGACAGGGCTTACGAGCAGTACTTC. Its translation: CAAGDRAYEQYF.

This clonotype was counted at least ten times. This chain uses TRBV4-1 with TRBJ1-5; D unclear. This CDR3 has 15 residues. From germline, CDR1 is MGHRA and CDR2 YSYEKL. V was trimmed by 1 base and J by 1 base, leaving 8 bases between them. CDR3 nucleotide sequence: TGCGCCAGCAGCCAAGTACCAGGAAGCAATCAGCCCCAGCATTTT. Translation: CASSQVPGSNQPQHF.

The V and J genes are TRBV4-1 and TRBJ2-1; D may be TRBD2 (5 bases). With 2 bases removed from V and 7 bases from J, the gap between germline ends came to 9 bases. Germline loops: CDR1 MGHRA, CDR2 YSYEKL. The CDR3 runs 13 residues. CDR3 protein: CASSQFSGNEQFF. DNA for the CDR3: TGCGCCAGCAGCCAATTCTCGGGGAATGAGCAGTTCTTC.

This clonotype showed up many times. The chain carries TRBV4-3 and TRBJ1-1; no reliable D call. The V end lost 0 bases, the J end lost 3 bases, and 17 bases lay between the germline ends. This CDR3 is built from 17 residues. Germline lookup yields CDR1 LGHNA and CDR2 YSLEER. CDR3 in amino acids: CASSQEDRAFGYTEAFF. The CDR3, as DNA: TGCGCCAGCAGCCAAGAGGATCGAGCGTTCGGGTACACTGAAGCTTTCTTT.

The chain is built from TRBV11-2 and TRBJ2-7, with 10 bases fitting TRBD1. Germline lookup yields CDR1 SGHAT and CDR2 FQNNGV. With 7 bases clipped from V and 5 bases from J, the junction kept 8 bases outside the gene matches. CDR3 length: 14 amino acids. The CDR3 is CASTLTGGPNEQYF. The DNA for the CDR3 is TGTGCCAGCACCCTGACAGGGGGCCCCAACGAGCAGTACTTC.

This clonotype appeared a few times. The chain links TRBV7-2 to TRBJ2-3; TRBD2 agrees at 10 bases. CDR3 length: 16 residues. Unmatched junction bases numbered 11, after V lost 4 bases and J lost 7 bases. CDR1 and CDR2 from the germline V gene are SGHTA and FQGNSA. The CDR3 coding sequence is TGTGCCAGCAGCTCCCGGCTAGCGGGGGCACAGAATACGCAGTATTTT. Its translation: CASSSRLAGAQNTQYF.

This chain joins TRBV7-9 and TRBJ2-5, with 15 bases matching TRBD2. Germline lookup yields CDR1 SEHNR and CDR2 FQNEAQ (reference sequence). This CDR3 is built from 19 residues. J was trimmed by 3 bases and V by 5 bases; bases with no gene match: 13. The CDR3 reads CASSTIGGTSGGTEETQYF. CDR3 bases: TGTGCCAGCAGCACTATAGGAGGGACTAGCGGGGGGACGGAAGAGACCCAGTACTTC.

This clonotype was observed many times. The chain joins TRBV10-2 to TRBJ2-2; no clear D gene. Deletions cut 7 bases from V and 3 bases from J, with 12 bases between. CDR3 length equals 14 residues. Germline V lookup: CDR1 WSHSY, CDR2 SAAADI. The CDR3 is CASTGPTDTGELFF. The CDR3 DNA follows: TGCGCCAGCACTGGACCGACCGACACCGGGGAGCTGTTTTTT.

CDR3 DNA: TGCGCCAGCAGCAGGGGAGAGCGGAGTGGTACGCAGTATTTT. This translates into CASSRGERSGTQYF. The chain combines TRBV5-1 with TRBJ2-3; D is possibly TRBD1 or TRBD2 (5 bases each). The V gene's germline CDR1 is SGHRS and CDR2 YFSETQ. With 4 bases removed from V and 8 bases from J, the gap between germline ends came to 17 bases. The CDR3 runs 14 residues.

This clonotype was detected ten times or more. This CDR3 reads CASSESAGPEQYF. The CDR3 nucleotides are TGCGCCAGCAGTGAGTCGGCCGGACCCGAGCAGTACTTC. V usage is TRBV10-1 and J usage is TRBJ2-7; D unresolved. Trimming stripped 0 bases from V and 6 bases from J, with 9 bases between. CDR1 and CDR2 from the germline V gene are WNHNN and SYGVQD (reference sequence). This CDR3 has 13 amino acids.

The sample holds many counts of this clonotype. This CDR3 reads CASSATGTSGGTSYNEQFF. In DNA form, the CDR3 reads TGTGCCAGCAGCGCCACGGGGACTAGCGGGGGGACTTCCTACAATGAGCAGTTCTTC. This rearrangement joins TRBV9 to TRBJ2-1, with TRBD2 matching over 15 bases. This CDR3 has 19 residues. V trimming: 3 bases; J trimming: 1 base; junction bases outside the gene matches: 8. Germline-derived CDR1 and CDR2 are SGDLS and YYNGEE.

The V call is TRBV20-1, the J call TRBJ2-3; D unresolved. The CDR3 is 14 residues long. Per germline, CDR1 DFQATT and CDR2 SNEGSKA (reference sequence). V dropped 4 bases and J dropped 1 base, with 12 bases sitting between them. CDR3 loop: CSATHRHRTDTQYF. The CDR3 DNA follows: TGCAGTGCTACTCATAGACACCGCACAGATACGCAGTATTTT.

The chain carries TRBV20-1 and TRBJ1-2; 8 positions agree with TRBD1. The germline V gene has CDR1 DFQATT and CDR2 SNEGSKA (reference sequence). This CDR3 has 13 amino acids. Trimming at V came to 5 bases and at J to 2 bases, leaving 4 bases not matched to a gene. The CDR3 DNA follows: TGCAGTGCTCGGGACAGGTTCAACTATGGCTACACCTTC. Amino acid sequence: CSARDRFNYGYTF.